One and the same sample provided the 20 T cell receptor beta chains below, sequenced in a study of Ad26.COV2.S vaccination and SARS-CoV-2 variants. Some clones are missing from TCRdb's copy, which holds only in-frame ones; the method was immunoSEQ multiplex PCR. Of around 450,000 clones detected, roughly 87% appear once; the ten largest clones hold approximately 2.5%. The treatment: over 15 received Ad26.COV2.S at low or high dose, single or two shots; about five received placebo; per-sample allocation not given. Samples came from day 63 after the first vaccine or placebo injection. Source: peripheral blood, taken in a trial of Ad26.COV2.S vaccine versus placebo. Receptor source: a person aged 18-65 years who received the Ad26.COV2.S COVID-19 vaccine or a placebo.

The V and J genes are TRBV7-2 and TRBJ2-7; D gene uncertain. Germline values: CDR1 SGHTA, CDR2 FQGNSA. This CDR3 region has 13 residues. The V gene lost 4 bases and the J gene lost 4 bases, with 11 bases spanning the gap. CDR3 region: CASSSQKTYEQYF. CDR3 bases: TGTGCCAGCAGCTCACAAAAAACGTACGAGCAGTACTTC.

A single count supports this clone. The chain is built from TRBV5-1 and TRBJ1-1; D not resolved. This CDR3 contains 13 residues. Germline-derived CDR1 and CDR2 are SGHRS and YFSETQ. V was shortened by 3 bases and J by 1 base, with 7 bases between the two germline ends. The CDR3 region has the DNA TGCGCCAGCAGCTCGTTCGGGAACACTGAAGCTTTCTTT. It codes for CASSSFGNTEAFF.

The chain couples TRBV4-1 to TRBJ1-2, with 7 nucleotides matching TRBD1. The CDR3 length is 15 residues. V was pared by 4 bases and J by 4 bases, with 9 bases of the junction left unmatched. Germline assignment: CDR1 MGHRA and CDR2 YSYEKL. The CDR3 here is CASSRDISGGYGYTF. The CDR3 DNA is TGCGCCAGCAGCCGAGATATTTCAGGGGGCTATGGCTACACCTTC.

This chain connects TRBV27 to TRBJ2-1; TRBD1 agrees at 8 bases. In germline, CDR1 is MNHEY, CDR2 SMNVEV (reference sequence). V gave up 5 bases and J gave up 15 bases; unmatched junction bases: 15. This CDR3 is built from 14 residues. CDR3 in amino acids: CASSLTGTGEGPFF. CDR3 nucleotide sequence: TGTGCCAGCAGTCTCACCGGGACAGGCGAGGGCCCGTTCTTC.

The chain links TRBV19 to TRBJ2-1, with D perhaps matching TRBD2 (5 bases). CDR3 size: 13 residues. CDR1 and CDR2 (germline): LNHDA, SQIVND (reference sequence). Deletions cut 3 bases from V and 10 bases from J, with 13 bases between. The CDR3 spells CASSIVSSGEQFF. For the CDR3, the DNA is TGTGCCAGTAGTATTGTCTCCTCGGGGGAGCAGTTCTTC.

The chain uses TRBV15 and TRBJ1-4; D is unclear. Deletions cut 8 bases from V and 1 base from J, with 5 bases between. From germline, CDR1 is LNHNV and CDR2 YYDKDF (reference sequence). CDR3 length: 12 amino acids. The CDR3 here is CATRGTNEKLFF. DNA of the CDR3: TGTGCCACCCGGGGAACTAATGAAAAACTGTTTTTT.

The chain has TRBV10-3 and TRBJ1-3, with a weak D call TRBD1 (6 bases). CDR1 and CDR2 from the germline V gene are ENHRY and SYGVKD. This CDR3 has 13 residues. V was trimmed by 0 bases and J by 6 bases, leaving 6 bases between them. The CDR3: CAISESGANTIYF. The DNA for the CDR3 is TGTGCCATCAGTGAGTCGGGGGCAAACACCATATATTTT.

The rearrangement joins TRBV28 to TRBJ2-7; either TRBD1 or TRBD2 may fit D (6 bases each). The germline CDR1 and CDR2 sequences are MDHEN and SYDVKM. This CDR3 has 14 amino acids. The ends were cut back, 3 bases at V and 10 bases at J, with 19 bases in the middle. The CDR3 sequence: CASSFRGGQLLQYF. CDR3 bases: TGTGCCAGCAGTTTCCGAGGGGGGCAGCTCCTTCAGTACTTC.

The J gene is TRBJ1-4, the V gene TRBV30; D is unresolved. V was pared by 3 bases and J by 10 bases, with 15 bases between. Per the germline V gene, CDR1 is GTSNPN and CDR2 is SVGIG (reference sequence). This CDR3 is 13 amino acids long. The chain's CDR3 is CAWRRVSPGKLFF. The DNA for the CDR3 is TGTGCCTGGAGGAGGGTCAGCCCAGGAAAACTGTTTTTT.

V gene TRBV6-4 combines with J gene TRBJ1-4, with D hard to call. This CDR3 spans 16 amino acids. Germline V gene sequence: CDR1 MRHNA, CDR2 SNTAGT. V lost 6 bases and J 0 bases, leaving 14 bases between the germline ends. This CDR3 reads CASRVLVIATNEKLFF. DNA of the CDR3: TGTGCCAGCAGGGTGTTGGTGATTGCAACTAATGAAAAACTGTTTTTT.

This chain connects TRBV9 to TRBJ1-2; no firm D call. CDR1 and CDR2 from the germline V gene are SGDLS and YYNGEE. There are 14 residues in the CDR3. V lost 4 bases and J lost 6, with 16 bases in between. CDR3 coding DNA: TGTGCCAGCAGCACCAACTCAAGGAGGCATGGCTACACCTTC. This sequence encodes CASSTNSRRHGYTF.

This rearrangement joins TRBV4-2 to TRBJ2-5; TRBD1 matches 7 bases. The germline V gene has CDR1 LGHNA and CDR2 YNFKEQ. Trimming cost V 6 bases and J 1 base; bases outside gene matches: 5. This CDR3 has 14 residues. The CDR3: CASSRDRAQETQYF. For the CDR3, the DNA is TGTGCCAGCAGTCGGGACAGAGCCCAAGAGACCCAGTACTTC.

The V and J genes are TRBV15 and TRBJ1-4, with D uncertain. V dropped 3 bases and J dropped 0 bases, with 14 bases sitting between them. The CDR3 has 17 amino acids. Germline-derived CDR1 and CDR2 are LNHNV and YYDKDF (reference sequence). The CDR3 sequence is CATSSPRREATNEKLFF. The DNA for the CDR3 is TGTGCCACCAGCAGCCCCCGTCGGGAGGCAACTAATGAAAAACTGTTTTTT.

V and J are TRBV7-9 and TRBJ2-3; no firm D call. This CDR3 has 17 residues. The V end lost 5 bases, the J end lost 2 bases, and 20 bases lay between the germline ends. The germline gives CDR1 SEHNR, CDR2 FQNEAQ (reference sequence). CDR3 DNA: TGTGCCAGCAGCCCCCTTAAAAACCCCGGCCACACAGATACGCAGTATTTT. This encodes CASSPLKNPGHTDTQYF.

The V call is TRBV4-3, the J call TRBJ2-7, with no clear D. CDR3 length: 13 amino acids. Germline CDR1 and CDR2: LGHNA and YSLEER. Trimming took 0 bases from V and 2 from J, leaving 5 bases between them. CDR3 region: CASSQDRTYEQYF. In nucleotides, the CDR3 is TGCGCCAGCAGCCAAGATCGAACCTACGAGCAGTACTTC.

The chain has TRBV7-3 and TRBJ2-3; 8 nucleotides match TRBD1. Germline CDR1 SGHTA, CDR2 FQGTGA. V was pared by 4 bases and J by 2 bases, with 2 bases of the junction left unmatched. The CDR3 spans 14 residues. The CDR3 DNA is TGTGCCAGCAGCTCGGACAGGGTCACAGATACGCAGTATTTT. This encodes CASSSDRVTDTQYF. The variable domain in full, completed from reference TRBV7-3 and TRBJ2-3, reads GAGVSQTPSNKVTEKGKYVELRCDPISGHTALYWYRQSLGQGPEFLIYFQGTGAADDSGLPNDRFFAVRPEGSVSTLKIQRTERGDSAVYLCASSSDRVTDTQYFGPGTRLTVL.

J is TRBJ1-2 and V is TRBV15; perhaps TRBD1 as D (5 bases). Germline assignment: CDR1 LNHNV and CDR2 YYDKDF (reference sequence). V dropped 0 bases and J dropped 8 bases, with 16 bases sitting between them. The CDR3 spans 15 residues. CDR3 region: CATSRDLAGAGGYTF. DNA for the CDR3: TGTGCCACCAGCAGAGATCTAGCCGGGGCGGGAGGCTACACCTTC.

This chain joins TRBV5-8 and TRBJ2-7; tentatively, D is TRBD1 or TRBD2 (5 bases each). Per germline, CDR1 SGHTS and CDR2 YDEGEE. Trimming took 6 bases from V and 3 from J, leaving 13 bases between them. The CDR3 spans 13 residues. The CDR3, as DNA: TGTGCCAGCACCCGAGGGGTCCTCTACGAGCAGTACGTC. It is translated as CASTRGVLYEQYV.

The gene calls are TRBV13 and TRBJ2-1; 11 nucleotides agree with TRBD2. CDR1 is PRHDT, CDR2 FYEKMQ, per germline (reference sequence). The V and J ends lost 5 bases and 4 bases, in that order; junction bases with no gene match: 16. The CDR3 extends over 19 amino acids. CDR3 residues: CASSPRGASGRLHYNEQFF. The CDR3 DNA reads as TGTGCCAGCAGCCCACGCGGGGCTAGCGGGAGGCTCCATTACAATGAGCAGTTCTTC.

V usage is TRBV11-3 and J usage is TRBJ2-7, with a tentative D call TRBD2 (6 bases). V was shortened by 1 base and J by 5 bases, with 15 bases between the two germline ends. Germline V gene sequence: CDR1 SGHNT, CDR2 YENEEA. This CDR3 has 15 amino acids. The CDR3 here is CASSLAGARGNEQYF. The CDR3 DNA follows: TGTGCCAGCAGCTTAGCCGGTGCGCGGGGAAACGAGCAGTACTTC.